Below, 22 T cell receptor beta chains from the same sample are listed, as sequenced in a study of graft-versus-host responses after intestinal transplantation. Some clones are missing from TCRdb's copy, which holds only in-frame ones; the method was immunoSEQ multiplex PCR. Counted here are about 120,000 clones, around 96% occurring once; the ten biggest clones make up roughly 3%. These receptors have no identified antigens. The source was unstimulated CD8+ T cells sorted from spleen or lymph node cells, collected before intestinal transplant. The receptors stem from a human donor who received an intestinal transplant.

The rearrangement joins TRBV19 to TRBJ1-4; D might be TRBD1 (5 bases). The germline V and J ends were trimmed by 5 bases and 6 bases, with 13 bases remaining between them. This CDR3 region has 14 residues. The V gene's germline CDR1 is LNHDA and CDR2 SQIVND (reference sequence). The CDR3 DNA follows: TGTGCCAGTAGTCCCACGGGGCAACATGAAAAACTGTTTTTT. It codes for CASSPTGQHEKLFF.

The chain has TRBV27 and TRBJ1-1; D possibly corresponds to TRBD1 (5 bases). V dropped 2 bases and J dropped 4 bases, with 8 bases sitting between them. Germline V lookup: CDR1 MNHEY, CDR2 SMNVEV (reference sequence). The CDR3 covers 13 residues. CDR3: CASSLAGPTEAFF. The CDR3 coding sequence is TGTGCCAGCAGTTTAGCGGGGCCCACTGAAGCTTTCTTT.

The chain recombines TRBV9 with TRBJ2-3; D might be TRBD1 or TRBD2, each matching 5 bases. There are 13 residues in the CDR3. With 2 bases removed from V and 6 bases from J, the gap between germline ends came to 10 bases. Germline V gene lookup returns CDR1 SGDLS and CDR2 YYNGEE. The CDR3 region is CASSVRGVDTQYF. The CDR3 DNA reads as TGTGCCAGCAGCGTGAGAGGGGTGGATACGCAGTATTTT.

This chain connects TRBV6-5 to TRBJ2-3, with 11 nucleotides matching TRBD2. With 2 bases clipped from V and 1 base from J, the junction kept 2 bases outside the gene matches. The CDR3 extends over 16 amino acids. Germline CDR1 and CDR2: MNHEY and SVGAGI. The chain's CDR3 is CASSYAGLAGTDTQYF. In nucleotides, the CDR3 is TGTGCCAGCAGTTACGCGGGACTAGCGGGCACAGATACGCAGTATTTT.

The chain has TRBV9 and TRBJ1-2, with D unclear. V lost 1 base and J 4 bases, leaving 14 bases between the germline ends. This CDR3 region has 15 residues. Germline V lookup: CDR1 SGDLS, CDR2 YYNGEE. CDR3 in amino acids: CASSVSTHPGYGYTF. CDR3 bases: TGTGCCAGCAGCGTATCGACACATCCGGGCTATGGCTACACCTTC.

The gene calls are TRBV9 and TRBJ2-7; D is unclear. This CDR3 contains 15 residues. Germline V CDR1 and CDR2: SGDLS, YYNGEE. Trimming took 0 bases from V and 4 from J, leaving 14 bases between them. CDR3 amino acids: CASSVDDQTDYEQYF. The CDR3 bases are TGTGCCAGCAGCGTAGACGATCAAACCGATTACGAGCAGTACTTC.

The genes are TRBV5-1 and TRBJ1-1; D might be TRBD1 (5 bases). The V gene's germline CDR1 is SGHRS and CDR2 YFSETQ. V was pared by 5 bases and J by 1 base, with 12 bases between. This CDR3 comprises 14 residues. In DNA, the CDR3 is TGCGCCAGCAGACCAACGACAGAGAACACTGAAGCTTTCTTT. Protein sequence: CASRPTTENTEAFF.

The V call is TRBV9, the J call TRBJ2-1; 7 bases are a match to TRBD2. V was clipped by 0 bases and J by 0 bases; unmatched bases: 3. This CDR3 has 16 amino acids. Germline V gives CDR1 SGDLS, CDR2 YYNGEE. This CDR3 reads CASSVVGGSSYNEQFF. The CDR3 DNA sequence: TGTGCCAGCAGCGTAGTGGGGGGGAGCTCCTACAATGAGCAGTTCTTC.

This clone was counted between two and nine times. The V and J genes are TRBV7-9 and TRBJ2-3; tentative D call: TRBD1 (5 bases). The V end was cut by 6 bases, the J end by 8 bases, with 12 bases between. The CDR3 length is 12 residues. Germline V gene sequence: CDR1 SEHNR, CDR2 FQNEAQ (reference sequence). The CDR3 here is CASRSQGRTQYF. CDR3 DNA sequence: TGTGCCAGCAGGTCCCAGGGCCGTACGCAGTATTTT. Full variable domain (missing parts from reference TRBV7-9 and TRBJ2-3): DTGVSQNPRHKITKRGQNVTFRCDPISEHNRLYWYRQTLGQGPEFLTYFQNEAQLEKSRLLSDRFSAERPKGSFSTLEIQRTEQGDSAMYLCASRSQGRTQYFGPGTRLTVL.

This chain connects TRBV6-5 to TRBJ1-6; D unclear. Trimming cost V 4 bases and J 9 bases, with 16 bases left between them. The CDR3 has 15 residues. Germline loops: CDR1 MNHEY, CDR2 SVGAGI. Here the CDR3 reads CASSCWTFWGSPLHF. The CDR3 coding sequence is TGTGCCAGCAGTTGTTGGACCTTCTGGGGTTCACCCCTCCACTTT.

The table lists this clone with a count of one. This rearrangement joins TRBV6-1 to TRBJ1-1; D is possibly TRBD1 (6 bases). Per germline, CDR1 MNHNS and CDR2 SASEGT. V was cut by 1 base and J by 3 bases, with 15 bases left in between. The CDR3 loop spans 16 amino acids. CDR3 DNA: TGTGCCAGCAGTGAAGTAACAGGGAATTCGGACACTGAAGCTTTCTTT. It is translated as CASSEVTGNSDTEAFF.

The V call is TRBV27, the J call TRBJ1-6, with D unclear. V was cut by 4 bases and J by 7 bases, with 17 bases left in between. Germline V gene lookup returns CDR1 MNHEY and CDR2 SMNVEV (reference sequence). CDR3 length equals 16 residues. CDR3 nucleotides: TGTGCCAGCAGTTCAACCCCCGACACCGCCAATTCACCCCTCCACTTT. It translates to CASSSTPDTANSPLHF.

The chain is built from TRBV19 and TRBJ2-5, with D possibly TRBD1 on 6 matching bases. The J call may be mistaken, given a closer DNA end match to TRBJ2-7. The CDR3 is 14 residues long. Germline loops: CDR1 LNHDA, CDR2 SQIVND (reference sequence). CDR3 sequence (DNA): TGTGCCAGTAGTATAGGAACAGGGACCTACGAGCAGTACTTC. This sequence encodes CASSIGTGTYEQYF.

The chain joins TRBV5-1 to TRBJ2-7, with 10 bases lining up with TRBD2. Germline V gene data show CDR1 as SGHRS and CDR2 as YFSETQ. There are 16 residues in the CDR3. V dropped 3 bases and J dropped 2; count of bases not matched to a gene: 8. The chain's CDR3 is CASSSVPSGRAYEQYF. The CDR3 DNA reads as TGCGCCAGCAGCTCAGTCCCTAGCGGGAGAGCCTACGAGCAGTACTTC.

This chain uses TRBV6-1 with TRBJ2-2, with a possible D match to TRBD1 (6 bases). CDR1 is MNHNS, CDR2 SASEGT, per germline. V gave up 2 bases and J gave up 3 bases, with 13 bases separating them. The CDR3 is 16 residues long. This chain's CDR3 is CASSELQGFYTGELFF. The CDR3 nucleotides are TGTGCCAGCAGTGAACTGCAGGGGTTTTACACCGGGGAGCTGTTTTTT.

The sample holds one count of this clone. The V gene is TRBV15, the J gene TRBJ2-5; a weak D match, TRBD2 (7 bases). The ends were cut back, 3 bases at V and 5 bases at J, with 22 bases in the middle. Germline lookup yields CDR1 LNHNV and CDR2 YYDKDF (reference sequence). The length of the CDR3 is 17 residues. CDR3 sequence: CATSRGAGDLYGETQYF. In DNA, the CDR3 is TGTGCCACCAGCAGGGGGGCGGGGGACTTATATGGGGAGACCCAGTACTTC.

This clone appeared a single time. V gene TRBV4-1 combines with J gene TRBJ2-3; 9 bases are shared with TRBD1. V shed 4 bases, J shed 2 bases, and the junction held 7 bases outside the gene matches. Germline V gives CDR1 MGHRA, CDR2 YSYEKL. The CDR3 runs 16 residues. The CDR3 DNA follows: TGCGCCAGCAGCCCAGGGACAGGGACCTCCACAGATACGCAGTATTTT. As protein: CASSPGTGTSTDTQYF.

This clone was observed once. The CDR3 reads CASSSATGAVEKLFF. CDR3 DNA sequence: TGCGCCAGCAGCTCAGCGACAGGGGCCGTGGAAAAACTGTTTTTT. This chain uses TRBV5-1 with TRBJ1-4; 8 bases are a match to TRBD1. Germline CDR1 and CDR2: SGHRS and YFSETQ. CDR3 size: 15 residues. V lost 3 bases and J lost 8; bases outside the gene matches: 9.

The V and J genes are TRBV11-2 and TRBJ2-3; TRBD2 matches at 12 bases. The germline gives CDR1 SGHAT, CDR2 FQNNGV. The CDR3 loop spans 15 amino acids. The V segment lost 5 bases and the J segment 4 bases; nucleotides outside the gene matches: 4. CDR3 region: CASSPTSGSADTQYF. The CDR3 DNA reads TGTGCCAGCAGCCCGACTAGCGGGAGTGCAGATACGCAGTATTTT.

In this sample, this clone turned up once. This chain joins TRBV2 and TRBJ2-3; D is unclear. The V and J ends lost 6 bases and 1 base respectively, with 11 bases between them. Germline assignment: CDR1 SNHLY and CDR2 FYNNEI. This CDR3 has 14 residues. The CDR3 sequence is CASRLDGGTDTQYF. In nucleotides, the CDR3 is TGTGCCAGCAGGTTGGACGGTGGCACAGATACGCAGTATTTT.

The chain uses TRBV28 and TRBJ2-7, with D possibly TRBD2 on 6 matching bases. The CDR3 loop spans 14 amino acids. V lost 2 bases and J 0 bases, leaving 8 bases between the germline ends. Germline-derived CDR1 and CDR2 are MDHEN and SYDVKM. This chain's CDR3 is CASSLLASSYEQYF. DNA for the CDR3: TGTGCCAGCAGTTTACTAGCGAGCTCCTACGAGCAGTACTTC.

This chain joins TRBV27 and TRBJ2-2; the D is unclear. The CDR3 loop spans 13 amino acids. Germline loops: CDR1 MNHEY, CDR2 SMNVEV (reference sequence). Trimming cost V 0 bases and J 6 bases, with 5 bases left between them. Here the CDR3 DNA reads TGTGCCAGCAGTTTATCAGGGTCCGGGGAGCTGTTTTTT. Its protein is CASSLSGSGELFF.